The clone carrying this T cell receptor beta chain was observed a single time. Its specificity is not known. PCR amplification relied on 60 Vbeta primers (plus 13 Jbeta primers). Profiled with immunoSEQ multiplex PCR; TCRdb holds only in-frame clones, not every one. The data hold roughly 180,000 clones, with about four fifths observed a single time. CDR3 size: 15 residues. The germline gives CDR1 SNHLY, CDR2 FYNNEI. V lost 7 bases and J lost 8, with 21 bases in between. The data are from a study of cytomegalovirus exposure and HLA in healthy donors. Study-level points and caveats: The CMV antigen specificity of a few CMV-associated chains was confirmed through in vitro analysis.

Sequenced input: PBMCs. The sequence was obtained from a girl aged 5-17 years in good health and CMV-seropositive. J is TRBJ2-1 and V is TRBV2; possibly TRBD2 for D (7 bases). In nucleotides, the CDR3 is TGTGCCAGCACCCAAAGGGGGACTATTACGGATGAGCAGTTCTTC. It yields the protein CASTQRGTITDEQFF.